The text below deals with one T cell receptor (beta chain). Its antigen has not been determined. No much larger clone exists at a distance of one base, and base qualities are not known. The data originate from a study of shared clonotypes between healthy human individuals (dated by TCRdb to 2019 to 2021). With respect to the entire study: A few men and a couple of women, aged 18 to 49 years, made up the cohort. Per donor, three plates each were used for CD4 naive and CD4 memory, two for CD8 naive, and one for CD8 memory. To estimate repertoire size and how much clonotypes are shared between individuals, the study performed deep sequencing of blood TCR repertoires from a few healthy adults. To increase sequencing depth and limit assay-specific biases, different laboratories used diverse techniques to prepare libraries and sequence TCR repertoires. Each donor's leukapheresis produced roughly between roughly 0.85 and 9.5 billion PBMCs. General findings and caveats noted by the study authors: Clonotypes shared by all four sorted-subset donors showed higher generation probabilities than non-shared clonotypes. Even with the large sequencing depth, rarefaction of the sorted-subset datasets indicated that sequencing was incomplete. Larger estimated clonotype richness was generally found for naive subsets than for memory subsets. Pairwise subsampling led to the expectation that sequencing depth would affect the degree of clonotype sharing among donors. Across a few donors, roughly 5.1% of naive CD4, over 3% of naive CD8, around 2.5% of memory CD4, and under 0.45% of memory CD8 clonotypes were shared. Sampling was restricted to blood, and TCR repertoires in tissue are likely to differ from TCR repertoires in blood. The genetic and exposure-history diversity represented was limited by the small number of donors.

The germline ends are 11 bases apart after V is trimmed by 6 bases and J by 3 bases. Per the germline V gene (reference sequence), MNHNY is the CDR1 and SVGAGI is the CDR2. The cysteine opens and the phenylalanine closes a CDR3 of 13 amino acids. Just the 39-base CDR3 DNA is kept, in frame starting at base 1. Using the deep immunoSEQ assay, TCR CDR3 regions were amplified from genomic DNA by multiplex PCR. Genomic DNA extracted from each cell subset was distributed evenly over all wells of several immunoSEQ 96-well plates, and each plate served as one replicate. For sorted subsets, each replicate PCR was loaded with 150 to 250 ng genomic DNA, equivalent to about 33,000 T cell genomes. The purified libraries were quantified using a Qubit 3.0 fluorometer, sized with a Bioanalyzer 2100, and then quantified again using the KAPA Library Quantification kit. Every immunoSEQ 96-well plate was sequenced on a dedicated single-read 150-cycle Illumina NextSeq 550 flow cell. The original methods were these. The immunoSEQ output contained only junctional sequences without quality scores, so filtering could not match that applied to full-length reads. To assign V/J genes and CDR3, sequences were annotated using PyIR, a Python wrapper for IgBLAST v1.9, with IMGT germline references. Any read was removed if the V/J assignment was weak (E-value above 1e-6), the CDR3 was missing, or the read contained stop codons, out-of-frame junctions, or ambiguous translated residues. V3J clonotypes were defined by identical inferred V gene, J gene, and CDR3 amino acid sequence. Percentage overlap between repertoires was computed as shared unique clonotypes divided by the size of the smaller repertoire. Repertoire richness was assessed with RTK rarefaction, the Chao1 estimator, and Recon v2.1 estimates of unobserved clonotypes. OLGA was used to compute generation probabilities for all TCRbeta clonotypes that the gDNA method yielded from a handful of donors. The clones in this table, taken by TCRdb from immuneACCESS, are in-frame only. Not every clone is retained; where verified, under half of the shortfall comes from an unresolved V gene, and the cause of the rest is unknown. Clone size and V and J calls were adopted from that table, with D and trimming inferred from the DNA. The sample profile shows 500,000 or so clones; approximately 95% of them were found once. 0.05% to 0.07% of the sample rests with the top ten.

Donors were healthy HIV-negative adults with no recently reported acute infections or vaccinations. Only Caucasian adults living in Nashville, Tennessee, USA were represented among the donors. Magnetic negative selection was used to enrich CD4+ T cells, after which naive cells were positively selected on CD45RA and the negative fraction became the memory subset. Blood was collected by leukapheresis, and PBMCs were isolated by Ficoll-Histopaque density gradient centrifugation and then cryopreserved in liquid nitrogen vapor phase. Analytical flow cytometry was used to check the purity and quantity of every magnetically sorted T cell population. Genomic DNA was isolated from each sorted fraction and quantified by UV absorbance on a Nanodrop 2000c.

Sequenced sample: naive CD4+ T cells sorted from blood. Explained via the paper, the cell subset or site label denotes: CD45RA+ positively selected. The chain uses TRBV6-6 and TRBJ2-5, with the D segment identity uncertain. The clonotype originates from a woman aged 25 to 39 in good health. The bases are TGTGCCAGCAGACTTAGTACCGAAGAGACCCAGTACTTC. Its translation reads: CASRLSTEETQYF.